The present T cell receptor beta chain was sequenced within a study of T cells in Graves' hyperthyroidism and ophthalmopathy. Study summary: Initial diagnosis, before any treatment, was when peripheral blood was collected. Study results and limitations: Most clonotypes expanded in the thyroid (above 0.001) were also present in blood.

Authors of the study amplified TCR beta CDR3 regions from RNA transcripts. Initially, a first-round RT-PCR of the TCR CDR3 employed the HTBI primer set. TCRdb independently ran MiXCR on the multiplex PCR reads; one entry per CDR3 protein. This table has about 260,000 distinct CDR3 sequences, under 30% appearing once. Germline V gene sequence: CDR1 MGHRA, CDR2 YSYEKL. This CDR3 is 16 amino acids long. V shed 1 base and J shed 0 bases, with 10 bases lying between them. The table lists this clonotype with many counts. Its antigen remains unidentified. The sequencing sample was made of blood. J is TRBJ1-5 and V is TRBV4-1, with D unresolved. This receptor was taken from a man aged 35 to 55 with Graves' hyperthyroidism that later progressed to Graves' ophthalmopathy. The CDR3 nucleotides are TGCGCCAGCAGCCAAGGGTGGGCAGATAGCAATCAGCCCCAGCATTTT. This codes for CASSQGWADSNQPQHF.